Reported below is one TCR beta chain. Its antigen is unknown. Base-call qualities are not available, and no considerably larger clone is one nucleotide away. Taken from the germline V gene, the CDR1 and CDR2 loops are MNHNS and SASEGT. The CDR3 sequence holds 16 residues, the cysteine and phenylalanine included. Of the read, only the CDR3 DNA is kept; its 48 bases are in frame from base 1. The germline V and J ends show losses of 1 base and 6 bases respectively, and no gene match explains 5 bases of the junction. The cohort comprised approximately 700 healthy bone marrow donors. At the time of sampling, all cohort members were nominally healthy, though unrecorded immune exposures were likely present. The donor tested CMV seronegative and was one of the 352 seronegative cohort members. Each donor provided a peripheral blood sample, and peripheral blood mononuclear cells were used for TCR beta sequencing. Genomic DNA extraction from the blood cell samples was performed with the Qiagen DNeasy Blood Extraction Kit.

This entry comes from a study of cytomegalovirus exposure and HLA in healthy donors (dated by TCRdb to 2016 to 2017). In the study overall: In an earlier analysis of fewer than 750 of the donors, 250 to 300 Gb of sequence data and some 120 million unique TCR beta sequences from about 179 million T cells were reported. Roughly 300 gigabases of sequencing data and tens of millions of unique TCR sequences made up an early release that covered some 640 HLA-typed donors. Among the approximately 400 genotyped donors, under 90% belonged to the genetic ancestry cluster associated with self-reported Caucasian donors. The study aimed to test whether signatures of past pathogen exposure could be identified by cataloging public T cell receptors. The study used immunosequencing to profile the T cell repertoires of about 670 subjects and linked those repertoires to cytomegalovirus serostatus. A separate validation cohort of about 110 different subjects was used in addition to the 666-subject first cohort. To predict cytomegalovirus infection status, the study combined high-throughput TCR immunosequencing, statistical association of individual TCRs with disease status, and machine learning. In a later analysis, previously published TCR beta repertoires from more than 500 donors were re-analyzed and high-resolution HLA genotyping was added so that TCR occurrence patterns could be studied. The later analysis used no new phenotypic data to find candidate immune exposures, relying instead on TCR beta sequences and their occurrence across donors. An earlier analysis of 500 to 650 of the donors applied high-throughput TCR beta sequencing to assess whether each TCR beta V gene segment acted as functional or pseudogenic. Donor age, sex, ethnicity and CMV serostatus were compiled together with the repertoire data. A later genetic analysis used genome-wide SNP genotypes for about 55% of the 666 donors, treating that subset as a discovery cohort. Every discovery cohort repertoire had been produced on one sequencing platform. Class I and class II HLA loci were covered by the typing at four-digit resolution. The number of typed donors differed by locus: about 620-640 for A, B, C, DRB1 and DQB1; about 520 for DQA1; some 610 for DPA1; and about 450 for DPB1. Because of strong linkage in the cohort, roughly five DR-DQ haplotypes were treated as single units for association and clustering. Among around 400 genotyped donors of the cohort, an average of roughly 230,000 unique TCR beta nucleotide sequences was sequenced per donor, of which 15% to 20% were non-productive.

Study-level results and caveats: A group of highly shared sequence variants was considered likely to be a technical artifact of the sequencing pipeline. Specific HLA alleles were associated with over 15,000 TCR beta sequences at a false discovery rate of 0.05 in a later analysis. According to a later analysis, TCR association rates differed among HLA loci, with DRB1 alleles showing the most associated TCRs and HLA-C alleles showing the fewest. Compared with equally common non-associated chains, HLA-associated TCR beta chains in a later analysis were more clonally expanded and had lower generation probabilities. The cohort was sequenced for TCR beta chains only, and without alpha or paired-chain data the features that could be detected were limited. In a later genetic analysis, a missense DCLRE1C variant was associated with V-gene and J-gene trimming of TCR beta chains, and the association was replicated in an independent cohort. About 17 rarely observed V segments, including chromosome 9 orphons, were excluded from the earlier analysis of some 590 of the donors because counts were too low. The only immune exposure information available for the cohort was CMV serostatus. In vitro tests confirmed that a few of the cytomegalovirus-associated TCR beta chains recognize cytomegalovirus antigens. In a later analysis, several top co-occurrence clusters were reported to appear linked to parvovirus B19, influenza, CMV and Epstein-Barr virus. According to a later analysis, most CMV-associated TCR beta chains appeared to be HLA-restricted, and the HLA associations seemed to be driven largely by CMV exposure. A further reported finding was that TCR beta sequences accurately predicted the HLA-A and HLA-B alleles for most subjects in the first cohort. Because HLA typing was unavailable for some donors at each locus, only the typed subset was used in association tests. In a later genetic analysis, fewer N-insertions in productive TCRs were reported among donors in an Asian-associated ancestry cluster than the roughly 700-donor mean. Strong co-occurrence of HLA alleles, especially DR and DQ, made assigning TCR associations to individual alleles difficult. Linkage disequilibrium might explain the correlated functional status among segregating V segments, but an unknown experimental factor could not be ruled out. In an earlier analysis of under 600 of the donors, most TCR beta V segments were observed in productive rearrangements about 87% or about 30% of the time, broadly matching IMGT annotations. Because the 87-base-pair reads could not distinguish some IMGT-functional V segments, including TRBV6-2 and TRBV6-3, those segments were excluded. The presence/absence analyses assumed that sequencing depth was roughly uniform across donors, and that assumption may not be true. It was suggested by the authors that the approach could potentially be generalized to other disease states and immunological phenotypes. In the study, 150 to 200 TCR beta chains were listed as associated with cytomegalovirus. While some public TCRs were present in many individuals, most TCR sequences turned up only very rarely across donors. The classifier was reported to diagnose cytomegalovirus status with high specificity and sensitivity in both the original and validation cohorts.

Receptor libraries were prepared by the immunoSEQ multiplex PCR assay. A mixture of 60 forward primers for TCR Vbeta segments and 13 reverse primers for TCR Jbeta segments was used in the multiplex PCR. A multiplex PCR assay on genomic DNA amplified the CDR3 region of rearranged TCR beta genes. The amplified TCR beta libraries were sequenced on the Illumina HiSeq System as 87-base-pair reads. Processing in the source paper ran as follows. Across the roughly 700 repertoires, a later analysis counted about 81 million unique TCR beta chains, roughly 11 million of which were shared by at least two donors. Raw reads were error-corrected and collapsed into unique sequences with a nearest-neighbor algorithm that merged closely related sequences to remove PCR and sequencing errors. V, D and J gene segments were assigned by aligning CDR3 sequences to IMGT reference sequences. For a sequence to be retained, a match of at least six nucleotides was required to both a V gene segment and a J gene segment. A rearrangement was called productive if the CDR3 had no stop codons and remained in frame with V and J, and every other rearrangement was called non-productive. Following IMGT convention, CDR3 was defined as the stretch from the second conserved V-encoded cysteine up to the conserved J-encoded phenylalanine. In an earlier analysis of some 550 of the donors, sequences lacking an unambiguous match to a single V gene segment were excluded. An earlier analysis of some 610 of the donors called V segments functional above 56.7% productive rearrangements and segregating when the between-donor standard deviation exceeded 5%. A statistical classification framework was built for diagnosing cytomegalovirus status from the catalog of TCR beta chain sequences. V and J gene assignment, in a later analysis, came from comparing TCR nucleotide sequences with IMGT/GENE-DB human TR gene sequences. A later analysis assigned CDR3 sequences and most-parsimonious VDJ recombination scenarios with the TCRdist pipeline. In a later analysis, each TCR beta chain was defined by its CDR3 amino acid sequence together with its V-gene family, and reads lacking a unique V-gene family were excluded. To address suspected cross-contamination and a sequencing artifact, a later analysis removed under 600 highly shared, low-generation-probability nucleotide sequences. In a later analysis, a clonal expansion index was calculated for each public chain from normalized within-repertoire ranks of inferred template counts. Generation probabilities in a later analysis came from a VDJ recombination model fitted to out-of-frame rearrangements, and those results were checked against IGoR. Hypergeometric tests were used in a later analysis to score TCR-TCR, TCR-HLA and TCR-CMV co-occurrence, with a repertoire-size bias correction applied to the TCR pairs. To estimate false discovery rates, a later analysis permuted the HLA or CMV assignments 20 times. In a later analysis, co-occurring TCRs were grouped with DBSCAN, and TCRdist sequence similarity was added when clustering was performed within HLA-allele-positive subsets. Repertoires with fewer than 30,000 or more than 120,000 public chains, plus five repertoires with anomalous nucleotide sharing, were excluded from co-occurrence clustering. Not all clones reach the TCRdb copy of this immuneACCESS table, which keeps in-frame sequences only. Checked studies attribute under half of the gap to unresolved V genes and leave the rest unexplained. V and J calls and clone size are those listed in that table; D and trimming were worked out from the DNA. The sample table holds about 93,000 clones, of which around 80% were seen once. The ten largest clonotypes hold about 6.8% of the sample.

Source material: PBMCs. The sequence joins TRBV6-1 to TRBJ1-5, with 11 bases aligning to TRBD1. The TCR sequence derives from a man younger than 45 in good health and CMV-seronegative. The DNA sequence is TGTGCCAGCAGTGAAGAGGTGGGGACAGGGGGTCAGCCCCAGCATTTT. The translation is CASSEEVGTGGQPQHF.